This entry lists 13 T cell receptor beta chains sequenced from one sample in a study of brain T cells in children with intractable seizures. Specified time point: blood from clinic visit 5 months post-surgery; TSC patient then seizure free. Only in-frame clones appear in the TCRdb table, and some are missing; sequencing was by immunoSEQ multiplex PCR. The sample holds 300,000 to 400,000 clones, approximately 93% seen once. Source: peripheral blood, taken more than 4 months after surgery. The receptors come from a boy in the first two years of life with tuberous sclerosis and intractable seizures.

This sequence joins TRBV6-5 and TRBJ1-1; tentatively, D is TRBD1 (5 bases). Trimming took 6 bases from V and 4 from J, leaving 9 bases between them. CDR3 size: 12 residues. The germline CDR1 and CDR2 sequences are MNHEY and SVGAGI. The CDR3 coding sequence is TGTGCCAGCAGCCAAGGGACCACTGAAGCTTTCTTT. Amino acid sequence: CASSQGTTEAFF.

The V gene is TRBV5-6, the J gene TRBJ2-7; D is undetermined. Trimming pared 7 bases from V and 2 bases from J, leaving 10 bases between. Germline lookup yields CDR1 SGHDT and CDR2 YYEEEE. This CDR3 comprises 12 residues. CDR3 nucleotides: TGTGCCAGCCTAGGAAGCACCTACGAGCAGTACTTC. The encoded protein is CASLGSTYEQYF.

The V call is TRBV4-1, the J call TRBJ2-1; D gene uncertain. V gave up 3 bases and J gave up 4 bases, with 19 bases separating them. CDR1 MGHRA and CDR2 YSYEKL come from the germline V gene. The CDR3 length is 17 residues. CDR3 bases: TGCGCCAGCAGCCATCCGGTAAAGGGATTGGGATACAATGAGCAGTTCTTC. Amino acids: CASSHPVKGLGYNEQFF.

V gene TRBV30 combines with J gene TRBJ1-3; no firm D call. Per germline, CDR1 GTSNPN and CDR2 SVGIG (reference sequence). Trimming cost V 2 bases and J 0 bases, with 5 bases left between them. This CDR3 region has 13 residues. This chain's CDR3 is CAWSPISGNTIYF. The DNA of the CDR3 is TGTGCCTGGAGTCCAATCTCTGGAAACACCATATATTTT.

The chain joins TRBV30 to TRBJ1-2; D gene ambiguous. CDR3 length: 12 amino acids. Germline V CDR1 and CDR2: GTSNPN, SVGIG (reference sequence). V was pared by 1 base and J by 3 bases, with 6 bases between. Here the CDR3 DNA reads TGTGCCTGGAGTGGGACCTACTATGGCTACACCTTC. Its translation: CAWSGTYYGYTF.

A note on this clone: At the DNA level, this CDR3 is encoded by other sequences in the same sample as well. J is TRBJ2-7 and V is TRBV10-3; maybe TRBD1 (6 bases). The V and J ends lost 8 bases and 4 bases respectively, with 9 bases between them. The V gene's germline CDR1 is ENHRY and CDR2 SYGVKD. This CDR3 is 11 amino acids long. The CDR3 bases are TGTGCCATCGGGGGCGGATACGAGCAGTACTTC. Amino acid sequence: CAIGGGYEQYF.

The gene calls are TRBV6-5 and TRBJ2-1; D is possibly TRBD1 or TRBD2 (5 bases each). CDR1 MNHEY and CDR2 SVGAGI come from the germline V gene. There are 15 residues in the CDR3. Deletions cut 4 bases from V and 4 bases from J, with 14 bases between. Here the CDR3 DNA reads TGTGCCAGCAGTTGGGGGAGTCATAGGTACAATGAGCAGTTCTTC. Protein sequence: CASSWGSHRYNEQFF.

V and J are TRBV2 and TRBJ1-4; TRBD1 aligns across 9 bases. J was trimmed by 7 bases and V by 5 bases; bases with no gene match: 5. There are 14 residues in the CDR3. From germline, CDR1 is SNHLY and CDR2 FYNNEI. CDR3 coding DNA: TGTGCCAGCAGTTCTTGGGACAGGGCTGAAAAACTGTTTTTT. This gives the protein CASSSWDRAEKLFF.

This chain uses TRBV3-1 (or the pseudogene TRBV3-2) with TRBJ2-3, with TRBD2 matching over 10 bases. Looked up from germline, CDR1 is LGHDT and CDR2 is YNNKEL (reference sequence). J was trimmed by 9 bases and V by 4 bases; bases with no gene match: 13. The CDR3 sequence is 16 residues long. This chain's CDR3 is CASSLQRTSGPGTQYF. CDR3 bases: TGTGCCAGCAGCCTCCAACGGACTAGCGGTCCTGGGACGCAGTATTTT.

The rearrangement joins TRBV15 to TRBJ2-1, with no clear D. CDR1 and CDR2 (germline): LNHNV, YYDKDF (reference sequence). This CDR3 comprises 13 residues. The V end lost 1 base, the J end lost 2 bases, and 3 bases lay between the germline ends. The CDR3 DNA reads TGTGCCACCAGCAGAGCCCCCTACAATGAGCAGTTCTTC. This encodes CATSRAPYNEQFF. Using reference TRBV15 and TRBJ2-1 for the parts outside the CDR3, the full variable domain is DAMVIQNPRYQVTQFGKPVTLSCSQTLNHNVMYWYQQKSSQAPKLLFHYYDKDFNNEADTPDNFQSRRPNTSFCFLDIRSPGLGDTAMYLCATSRAPYNEQFFGPGTRLTVL.

The V gene is TRBV27, the J gene TRBJ2-3, with TRBD2 matching over 10 bases. The CDR3 is 16 residues long. V gave up 5 bases and J gave up 8 bases; unmatched junction bases: 13. The V gene's germline CDR1 is MNHEY and CDR2 SMNVEV (reference sequence). The CDR3 sequence is CASSPTGTSVFSTQYF. CDR3 bases: TGTGCCAGCAGTCCGACCGGGACTAGCGTCTTCTCTACGCAGTATTTT.

Comment on this clone: Other nucleotide sequences in the sample specify the same CDR3. The chain employs TRBV11-3 and TRBJ1-1, with D uncertain. The CDR3 length is 13 residues. Trimming cost V 0 bases and J 3 bases, with 5 bases left between them. CDR1 is SGHNT and CDR2 is YENEEA in the germline V gene. CDR3 nucleotides: TGTGCCAGCAGCTTAGAAGGCGACACTGAAGCTTTCTTT. It yields the protein CASSLEGDTEAFF.

The gene calls are TRBV18 and TRBJ2-1; D gene unclear. The length of the CDR3 is 16 residues. CDR1 is KGHSH, CDR2 LQKENI, per germline. Trimming took off 2 bases at V and 0 bases at J, with 11 bases between the two ends. The CDR3 protein is CASSPSVPSSYNEQFF. CDR3 nucleotides: TGTGCCAGCTCACCAAGCGTTCCGAGCTCCTACAATGAGCAGTTCTTC. The whole variable domain, remainder taken from reference TRBV18 and TRBJ2-1, is NAGVMQNPRHLVRRRGQEARLRCSPMKGHSHVYWYRQLPEEGLKFMVYLQKENIIDESGMPKERFSAEFPKEGPSILRIQQVVRGDSAAYFCASSPSVPSSYNEQFFGPGTRLTVL.